The clone carrying this T cell receptor beta chain showed up just a few times. The data originate from a study of beta chain features in type 1 diabetes. The investigators reverse transcribed all of the isolated RNA, so they sequenced expressed TCRB transcripts. Assay used: immunoSEQ multiplex PCR; TCRdb lists only in-frame clones, some missing. The repertoire includes about 620,000 clones, 15% to 19% of them detected once, and approximately 0.093% sits in the top ten. CDR3 size: 16 residues. The germline CDR1 and CDR2 sequences are LNHDA and SQIVND (reference sequence). The germline V and J ends were trimmed by 7 bases and 0 bases, with 16 bases remaining between them.

The J gene is TRBJ2-1, the V gene TRBV19; unclear D gene. Sequencing was done on a sample of naive CD4+ T cells from blood. This TCR was recovered from a man aged 18 to 30 in good health. CDR3 region: CASTLGSLSSYNEQFF. CDR3 bases: TGTGCCAGTACCCTCGGCTCTCTAAGCTCCTACAATGAGCAGTTCTTC.